Presented here are 31 T cell receptor beta chains from one specimen sequenced in a study of shared clonotypes between healthy human individuals. Profiled with immunoSEQ multiplex PCR; TCRdb holds only in-frame clones, not every one. The table records about 600,000 clones, around 97% of them present only once. The sequencing input was naive CD4+ T cells sorted from blood. Specified subset: CD45RA+ positively selected. The receptors were gathered from a woman younger than 45 in good health.

The chain uses TRBV11-2 and TRBJ2-1; D is perhaps TRBD2 (6 bases). The germline V gene has CDR1 SGHAT and CDR2 FQNNGV. V lost 5 bases and J lost 0, with 17 bases in between. This CDR3 region has 17 residues. The CDR3 protein is CASSISWGESSYNEQFF. The CDR3 nucleotides are TGTGCCAGCAGCATATCATGGGGGGAGAGCTCCTACAATGAGCAGTTCTTC.

The chain uses TRBV7-9 and TRBJ1-1; D not certain. The germline gives CDR1 SEHNR, CDR2 FQNEAQ (reference sequence). The CDR3 runs 15 residues. Trimming pared 0 bases from V and 4 bases from J, leaving 12 bases between. CDR3 sequence reads: CASSLAVGRSTEAFF. In DNA form, the CDR3 reads TGTGCCAGCAGCTTAGCTGTAGGTCGGAGCACTGAAGCTTTCTTT.

The gene calls are TRBV7-9 and TRBJ2-7; TRBD1 agrees at 8 bases. The CDR3 is made up of 16 amino acids. The junction had 13 bases not matched to a gene; V was cut back by 4 bases and J by 5 bases. Germline values: CDR1 SEHNR, CDR2 FQNEAQ (reference sequence). The CDR3 DNA is TGTGCCAGCAGCTCGGGACAGGTTAGGGTTCGTGACGAGCAGTACTTC. It translates to CASSSGQVRVRDEQYF.

A single count supports this clone. The CDR3 here is CASSLDRSTYEQYF. In DNA form, the CDR3 reads TGCGCCAGCAGCCTGGACAGGAGTACCTACGAGCAGTACTTC. The gene calls are TRBV5-1 and TRBJ2-7; 7 nucleotides align to TRBD1. The CDR3 has 14 residues. CDR1 and CDR2 (germline): SGHRS, YFSETQ. The V and J ends lost 4 bases and 2 bases, in that order; junction bases with no gene match: 6.

The chain is built from TRBV5-1 and TRBJ2-1, with D uncertain. This CDR3 contains 17 residues. From germline, CDR1 is SGHRS and CDR2 YFSETQ. Trimming removed 1 base at V and 0 bases at J, with 14 bases between. CDR3 region: CASSLMAQRSSYNEQFF. CDR3 coding DNA: TGCGCCAGCAGCTTGATGGCACAGAGGAGCTCCTACAATGAGCAGTTCTTC.

The chain employs TRBV2 and TRBJ2-6; D unclear. Germline V lookup: CDR1 SNHLY, CDR2 FYNNEI. This CDR3 spans 15 amino acids. The V and J ends lost 6 bases and 0 bases respectively, with 9 bases between them. CDR3: CASRTVGSGANVLTF. The CDR3 bases are TGTGCCAGCAGGACTGTGGGCTCTGGGGCCAACGTCCTGACTTTC.

V gene TRBV5-4 combines with J gene TRBJ2-3; TRBD2 matches 8 bases. The CDR3 is 13 amino acids. J lost 4 bases, V lost 4 bases, and 2 bases had no gene match. Germline V gene data show CDR1 as SGHNT and CDR2 as YYREEE (reference sequence). The CDR3 coding sequence is TGTGCCAGCAGCCCGGGAGGGGCAGATACGCAGTATTTT. Residues: CASSPGGADTQYF.

This clone was counted once. The same CDR3 arises from other DNA sequences in this sample as well. The rearrangement joins TRBV7-7 to TRBJ2-7; 8 bases are a match to TRBD1. Germline values: CDR1 SSHAT, CDR2 FNYEAQ (reference sequence). Losses at the gene ends were 3 bases for V and 6 bases for J; bases not matched to a gene: 4. The CDR3 covers 13 residues. The CDR3, as DNA: TGTGCCAGCAGCTTTTCAACAGGGGGCGAGCAGTACTTC. It translates to CASSFSTGGEQYF.

In regard to this clone: Other DNA sequences within the sample encode an identical CDR3. CDR3 in DNA: TGTGCCAGCAGTTTAGCAGGGGGCTCTGGAAACACCATATATTTT. Translation gives CASSLAGGSGNTIYF. This sequence joins TRBV28 and TRBJ1-3; TRBD1 aligns across 7 bases. This CDR3 is built from 15 residues. V trimming: 2 bases; J trimming: 0 bases; junction bases outside the gene matches: 1. Per the germline V gene, CDR1 is MDHEN and CDR2 is SYDVKM.

This clone has a single count. This chain links TRBV27 with TRBJ1-1; D is unclear. Germline V lookup: CDR1 MNHEY, CDR2 SMNVEV (reference sequence). This CDR3 has 13 amino acids. The V and J ends lost 3 bases and 2 bases respectively, with 7 bases between them. The CDR3: CASSLIPNTEAFF. The CDR3 DNA sequence: TGTGCCAGCAGTTTGATCCCCAACACTGAAGCTTTCTTT.

This chain uses TRBV7-6 with TRBJ1-2; 8 positions agree with TRBD1. Germline V gene lookup returns CDR1 SGHVS and CDR2 FNYEAQ. CDR3 length equals 17 residues. The V gene end was trimmed by 5 bases and the J gene end by 8 bases; junction bases not matched to a gene: 19. The CDR3 nucleotides are TGTGCCAGCAGCGCCAAAACCGCGACAGGGGCATCGGGAGGCTACACCTTC. Translated, it gives CASSAKTATGASGGYTF.

The chain carries TRBV6-1 and TRBJ2-7; D gene unclear. V lost 3 bases and J 0 bases, leaving 12 bases between the germline ends. The CDR3 covers 15 residues. Germline V gene lookup returns CDR1 MNHNS and CDR2 SASEGT. For the CDR3, the DNA is TGTGCCAGCAGTGAGATGGGTTATACCTCCTACGAGCAGTACTTC. Amino acids: CASSEMGYTSYEQYF.

This clone appeared once. The V and J genes are TRBV15 and TRBJ2-6, with a weak D call TRBD2 (5 bases). Trimming removed 5 bases at V and 0 bases at J, with 14 bases between. The germline V gene encodes CDR1 LNHNV and CDR2 YYDKDF (reference sequence). The CDR3 consists of 17 residues. The CDR3 spells CATSGGIIYSGANVLTF. Here the CDR3 DNA reads TGTGCCACCAGCGGAGGTATTATTTACTCTGGGGCCAACGTCCTGACTTTC.

V and J are TRBV9 and TRBJ2-7; the D call may be TRBD1 or TRBD2 (5 bases each). Per germline, CDR1 SGDLS and CDR2 YYNGEE. The CDR3 covers 14 residues. Trimming stripped 3 bases from V and 3 bases from J, with 13 bases between. The CDR3 DNA reads as TGTGCCAGCAGCGGGGACGGTGGGCGCTACGAGCAGTACTTC. Translation gives CASSGDGGRYEQYF. The whole variable domain, filled in from reference TRBV9 and TRBJ2-7, reads DSGVTQTPKHLITATGQRVTLRCSPRSGDLSVYWYQQSLDQGLQFLIQYYNGEERAKGNILERFSAQQFPDLHSELNLSSLELGDSALYFCASSGDGGRYEQYFGPGTRLTVT.

V and J are TRBV4-1 and TRBJ1-1; D unclear. The CDR3 consists of 12 residues. Germline lookup yields CDR1 MGHRA and CDR2 YSYEKL. The V and J ends lost 1 base and 11 bases respectively, with 11 bases between them. CDR3 sequence: CASSQASVQAFF. The CDR3 DNA follows: TGCGCCAGCAGCCAAGCTTCAGTTCAGGCTTTCTTT.

V gene TRBV2 combines with J gene TRBJ1-4; TRBD1 might be the D (5 bases). The CDR3 totals 15 residues. Germline loops: CDR1 SNHLY, CDR2 FYNNEI. V lost 6 bases, J lost 3 bases, and 14 bases lay in between. The CDR3 DNA reads TGTGCCAGCAGAGGTCAGGGAGCAGCTAATGAAAAACTGTTTTTT. It encodes CASRGQGAANEKLFF.

V is TRBV6-4 and J is TRBJ2-1; 9 positions match TRBD2. Germline trimming cut 9 bases from V and 2 bases from J; bases unmatched to any gene: 2. The CDR3 spans 13 residues. Looked up from germline, CDR1 is MRHNA and CDR2 is SNTAGT. CDR3 in amino acids: CARTSGPYNEQFF. The CDR3 bases are TGTGCCAGGACTAGCGGTCCCTACAATGAGCAGTTCTTC.

The chain couples TRBV6-4 to TRBJ1-6; 7 nucleotides match TRBD1. The V gene end was trimmed by 5 bases and the J gene end by 9 bases; junction bases not matched to a gene: 7. Germline values: CDR1 MRHNA, CDR2 SNTAGT. The CDR3 sequence is 14 residues long. The CDR3 nucleotides are TGTGCCAGCAGTAACAGGGGCCGAGGTTCACCCCTCCACTTT. This sequence encodes CASSNRGRGSPLHF.

The rearrangement uses TRBV28 and TRBJ2-7; 10 nucleotides agree with TRBD1. The CDR3 runs to 15 residues. V was pared by 1 base and J by 5 bases, with 5 bases of the junction left unmatched. In germline, CDR1 is MDHEN, CDR2 SYDVKM. The CDR3 reads CASSLFSDRGHEQYF. The CDR3 DNA follows: TGTGCCAGCAGTTTATTCTCTGACAGGGGGCACGAGCAGTACTTC.

As to this clone: The sample holds other DNA sequences that translate to the same CDR3. The rearrangement joins TRBV29-1 to TRBJ2-1; 11 bases map to TRBD2. The CDR3 covers 15 residues. In germline, CDR1 is SQVTM, CDR2 ANQGSEA. V shed 4 bases and J 4 bases; nucleotides not matched to a gene: 6. This CDR3 is CSVGRGTSGYNEQFF. In DNA form, the CDR3 reads TGCAGCGTTGGCCGGGGGACTAGCGGATACAATGAGCAGTTCTTC.

This clone appeared once. This chain links TRBV7-9 with TRBJ1-3; TRBD1 matches 7 bases. The CDR3 totals 16 residues. Germline CDR1 is SEHNR and CDR2 is FQNEAQ (reference sequence). Trimming at V came to 5 bases and at J to 4 bases, leaving 11 bases not matched to a gene. The CDR3 bases are TGTGCCAGCAGCCCTATTTCCGGGACAGTAGGAAACACCATATATTTT. Translating gives CASSPISGTVGNTIYF.

The chain links TRBV4-2 to TRBJ1-5, with 10 bases identical to TRBD1. V shed 4 bases, J shed 4 bases, and the junction held 4 bases outside the gene matches. This CDR3 has 15 amino acids. The germline V gene has CDR1 LGHNA and CDR2 YNFKEQ. The CDR3 sequence: CASSPGQGGNQPQHF. The CDR3 DNA is TGTGCCAGCAGCCCAGGACAGGGGGGTAATCAGCCCCAGCATTTT.

This sequence joins TRBV5-1 and TRBJ2-1; 9 nucleotides align to TRBD2. Germline V gene lookup returns CDR1 SGHRS and CDR2 YFSETQ. The CDR3 is made up of 16 amino acids. V lost 4 bases and J lost 4; bases outside the gene matches: 9. CDR3 sequence: CASSSGGTSSYNEQFF. The CDR3 DNA follows: TGCGCCAGCAGCAGTGGGGGGACTAGCAGTTACAATGAGCAGTTCTTC.

The chain recombines TRBV19 with TRBJ2-3; the D gene is possibly TRBD2 (6 bases). Per the germline V gene, CDR1 is LNHDA and CDR2 is SQIVND (reference sequence). The CDR3 is 11 residues long. The V and J ends lost 10 bases and 9 bases respectively, with 14 bases between them. The CDR3 coding sequence is TGTGCCACATATAACCGGGGGACGCAGTATTTT. Protein: CATYNRGTQYF.

The chain employs TRBV5-6 and TRBJ2-6; a weak D match, TRBD2 (5 bases). Between the trimmed V and J ends, which lost 2 bases and 1 base, there was a span of 7 bases. Germline CDR1 is SGHDT and CDR2 is YYEEEE. The CDR3 has 15 residues. The CDR3 loop reads CASSFRGSGANVLTF. CDR3 coding DNA: TGTGCCAGCAGCTTCAGAGGGTCTGGGGCCAACGTCCTGACTTTC.

J is TRBJ2-4 and V is TRBV5-6, with 7 bases fitting TRBD1. Germline-derived CDR1 and CDR2 are SGHDT and YYEEEE. There are 13 residues in the CDR3. Trimming at V came to 3 bases and at J to 6 bases, leaving 3 bases not matched to a gene. CDR3 sequence (DNA): TGTGCCAGCAGCTCCCGGGACAGAAACATTCAGTACTTC. Residues: CASSSRDRNIQYF.

The V and J genes are TRBV5-1 and TRBJ2-1, with D possibly matching TRBD1 (6 bases). Germline assignment: CDR1 SGHRS and CDR2 YFSETQ. This CDR3 spans 12 amino acids. The germline V and J ends were trimmed by 6 bases and 4 bases, with 8 bases remaining between them. The CDR3 sequence: CASKGDYNEQFF. CDR3 sequence (DNA): TGCGCCAGCAAGGGGGATTACAATGAGCAGTTCTTC.

CDR3 amino acids: CASSLAPGLAGGQYF. The CDR3 DNA is TGTGCCAGCAGCTTAGCGCCGGGACTAGCGGGAGGGCAGTACTTC. The rearrangement links TRBV7-2 to TRBJ2-7; TRBD2 matches 15 bases. Unmatched junction bases numbered 3, after V lost 0 bases and J lost 9 bases. This CDR3 contains 15 residues. Germline lookup yields CDR1 SGHTA and CDR2 FQGNSA.

This chain links TRBV6-6 with TRBJ1-2, with 8 bases identical to TRBD1. The CDR3 is made up of 13 amino acids. Germline CDR1 MNHNY, CDR2 SVGAGI (reference sequence). V shed 6 bases, J shed 4 bases, and the junction held 4 bases outside the gene matches. DNA of the CDR3: TGTGCCAGCAGCCAAGGGACAGGCTATGGCTACACCTTC. Translation gives CASSQGTGYGYTF.

J is TRBJ2-7 and V is TRBV5-1; no reliable D call. The CDR3 contains 13 residues. V lost 2 bases and J 5 bases, leaving 11 bases between the germline ends. CDR1 and CDR2 (germline): SGHRS, YFSETQ. In nucleotides, the CDR3 is TGCGCCAGCAGCTTCGGCGTTTTCCACGAGCAGTACTTC. Protein: CASSFGVFHEQYF.

The chain has TRBV10-2 and TRBJ2-1; 12 bases are a match to TRBD2. The germline V gene encodes CDR1 WSHSY and CDR2 SAAADI. V was clipped by 6 bases and J by 10 bases; unmatched bases: 4. The CDR3 sequence is 13 residues long. The CDR3 DNA follows: TGCGCCAGCAGACTAGCGGGAGGTCAGGAGCAGTTCTTC. This sequence encodes CASRLAGGQEQFF.